This T cell receptor (beta chain) was sequenced during a study of regulatory T cells in long-lasting Graves disease. Trimming took off 5 bases at V and 9 bases at J, with 13 bases between the two ends. This CDR3 spans 12 amino acids. Germline V gene lookup returns CDR1 MDHEN and CDR2 SYDVKM. Many counts were recorded for this clonotype. Its antigen is currently unknown. Time point here: persistent/refractory GD, antithyroid drugs over 5 years with positive TRAb. From PBMCs, RNA was extracted and then used to make the TCR library. Study-wide points: Sampling was limited to peripheral blood rather than thyroid tissue.

With iRepertoire HTBI primers and Arm-PCR of CDR3 regions, TCR beta libraries were built. TCRdb analysed the multiplex PCR reads with MiXCR anew, one entry per CDR3 protein. This sample carries some 340,000 distinct CDR3 sequences, 20% to 25% of them seen once, and the ten largest clones take 25% to 30%. The V call is TRBV28, the J call TRBJ2-5; either TRBD1 or TRBD2 may supply D (5 bases each). The source is a woman aged 40 to 50 with Graves disease. The specimen comprised peripheral blood mononuclear cells (PBMCs), sampled when the disease was refractory, from a patient treated with antithyroid drugs. The CDR3 coding sequence is TGTGCCAGCAGTCGGGACGGGGCGGCCCAGTACTTC. It is translated as CASSRDGAAQYF.